This T cell receptor beta chain was recovered during a study of T-cell memory formation after mild COVID-19. About the study: Clusters of TCRs were largely donor specific.

5'RACE primed at constant segments yielded TCR alpha and TCR beta cDNA libraries bearing sample barcodes and UMIs. MiXCR was run by TCRdb on the 5' RACE reads, yielding one entry per CDR3 protein. The table shows about 500,000 distinct CDR3 sequences, with 20% occurring only once. The CDR3 totals 15 residues. V lost 5 bases and J lost 2, with 16 bases in between. This clonotype showed up many times. Its specificity is unknown. Study-wide findings and caveats: Cross-reactive memory appears to have joined, as suggested by some responding clones showing up in pre-infection memory.

This TCR derives from an adult woman who had mild COVID-19 (a few samples of this study predate the infection). Cell type and time point are not known. V usage is TRBV12-3 or TRBV12-4 and J usage is TRBJ2-7, with D possibly being TRBD2 (7 bases). Material: PBMCs or a T cell subset sorted from them (not recorded which). This CDR3 reads CASSLGGGAAYEQYF. As DNA, the CDR3 is TGTGCCAGCAGTCTGGGGGGGGGCGCGGCCTACGAGCAGTACTTC.